This T cell receptor beta chain derives from a study of T cell repertoires in cytomegalovirus infection. Study context: Carrying CMV and the relevant HLA type showed in public TCR beta signatures.

Notes on the study in general: Cumulated frequencies of public TCR beta families served to identify carriers of CMV plus the relevant HLA. There were HLA-C-restricted CMV-specific TCR beta clonotypes dominating the ex vivo response.

This clonotype has more than one count but fewer than ten. Its antigen is undetermined. There are 16 residues in the CDR3. Germline-derived CDR1 and CDR2 are SGHVS and FQNEAQ. J gave up 7 bases and V 5 bases, and 9 bases lay outside the gene matches. MiXCR was run by TCRdb on the reads, yielding one entry per CDR3 protein. The sample holds a few hundred thousand distinct CDR3 sequences, roughly 22% seen once. Material: CD8+ T cells from PBMCs. This TCR was recovered from a human donor in good health (CMV status not recorded). Some clones in this sample may be carry-over from other donors' samples. The rearrangement uses TRBV7-8 and TRBJ1-4, with 11 bases matching TRBD1. CDR3 amino acids: CASSTDRGRDSEKLFF. The DNA for the CDR3 is TGTGCCAGCAGCACGGACAGGGGGCGCGACAGTGAAAAACTGTTTTTT.